The sequence of this TCR beta chain was determined in a study of regulatory T cells in long-lasting Graves disease. The CDR3 contains 13 residues. Germline CDR1 is DFQATT and CDR2 is SNEGSKA (reference sequence). After removal of 5 bases from V and 5 bases from J, the junction contained 3 bases not matched to a gene. According to the study, TCR beta libraries were built with iRepertoire HTBI primers and CDR3-region Arm-PCR. Each CDR3 protein gets one entry after TCRdb re-called the multiplex PCR reads with MiXCR. The data contain around 450,000 distinct CDR3 sequences, 15% of them singletons. The time point is: newly diagnosed GD, antithyroid drugs for less than 3 months. Following extraction of RNA from PBMCs, that RNA was used to make the TCR library. EDTA tubes were used for drawing roughly 9 milliliters of peripheral blood. In its sample, this clonotype was seen many times. These same records also appear under a second study, on T cells in Graves' hyperthyroidism and ophthalmopathy. As that study records: Recently diagnosed hyperthyroidism of less than 2 months' duration affected patients aged 18 to 65. Most expanded thyroid clonotypes above 0.001 recurred in blood.

The sample in question was peripheral blood mononuclear cells (PBMCs), obtained at new diagnosis, from a patient treated with antithyroid drugs. V gene TRBV20-1 combines with J gene TRBJ2-2; TRBD2 matches 9 bases. The clonotype was recovered from a woman aged 25 to 39 with Graves disease. The CDR3 loop is CSASGLATGELFF. CDR3 in DNA: TGCAGTGCTTCCGGACTAGCGACCGGGGAGCTGTTTTTT.